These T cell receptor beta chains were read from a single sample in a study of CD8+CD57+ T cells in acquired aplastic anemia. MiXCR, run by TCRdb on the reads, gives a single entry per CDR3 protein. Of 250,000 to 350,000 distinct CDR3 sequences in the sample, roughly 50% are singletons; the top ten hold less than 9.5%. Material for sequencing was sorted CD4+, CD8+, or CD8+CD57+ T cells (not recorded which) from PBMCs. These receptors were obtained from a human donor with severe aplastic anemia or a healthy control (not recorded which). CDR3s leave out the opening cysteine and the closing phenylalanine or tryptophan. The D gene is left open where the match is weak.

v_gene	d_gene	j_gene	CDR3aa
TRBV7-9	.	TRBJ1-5	ASSHESWDGQPQH
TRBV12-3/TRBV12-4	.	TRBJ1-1	ASRSGIWNTEAF
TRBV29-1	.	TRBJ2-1	SVDVTDEQF
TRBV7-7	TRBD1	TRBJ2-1	ASSLGQGANEQF
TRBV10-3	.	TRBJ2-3	AISWGGLNTDTQY
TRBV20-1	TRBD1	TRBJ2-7	SALKQGILNEQY
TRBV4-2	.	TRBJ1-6	ASSQDLQLHSPLH
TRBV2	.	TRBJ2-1	ASRRDLYNEQF
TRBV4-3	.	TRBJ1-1	ASSQDRGKNTKAF
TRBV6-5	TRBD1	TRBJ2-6	ASSYIGGGSGANVLT
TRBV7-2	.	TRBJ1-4	ASSFRGAVLNEKLF
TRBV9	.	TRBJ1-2	ASSARPGQPQGYT
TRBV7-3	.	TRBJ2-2	ASSLLDRDNTGELF
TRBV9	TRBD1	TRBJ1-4	ASSTPTTGTVNEKLF
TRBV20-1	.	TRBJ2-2	SASRGGGELF
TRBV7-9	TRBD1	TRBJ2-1	ASSPLVVTGGNEQF
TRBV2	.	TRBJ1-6	ASRGGAGVDSPLH
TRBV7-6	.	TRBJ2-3	ASSPRGAHGDTQY
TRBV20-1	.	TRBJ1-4	SARVPGTGGEKLF
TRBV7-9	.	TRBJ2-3	ASRRLAGDTQY
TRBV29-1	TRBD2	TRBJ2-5	SVRPGLPQETQY
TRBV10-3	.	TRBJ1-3	AISESSGREGNTIY
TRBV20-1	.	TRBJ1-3	SATSSRWTNTIY